This TCR beta chain was captured in a study of memory CD4+ T cells and cytomegalovirus serostatus. The CDR3 contains 15 residues. The germline CDR1 and CDR2 sequences are ENHRY and SYGVKD. V trimming: 6 bases; J trimming: 1 base; junction bases outside the gene matches: 3. Findings of the study overall: CD4+ memory repertoires contained 67 of 164 reported CMV TCRbeta sequences.

Only one count was recorded for this clone. Its matching antigen is unknown. Single viable CD3+CD4+CD8-CD45RO+ cells were sorted as the memory CD4+ T cells. How the authors handled the data: After removing out-of-frame reads, 2,204,828 distinct TCRbeta sequences remained. Produced via immunoSEQ multiplex PCR; TCRdb's table is partial and in-frame only. V, J and clone size reflect that table, while D and trimming were determined from the DNA. Among 50,000 to 70,000 clones, roughly four fifths were seen once, and the ten largest hold around 0.83%. The specimen was memory CD4+ T cells from blood. The chain is built from TRBV10-3 and TRBJ1-5; 10 nucleotides line up with TRBD1. The sequence derives from an adult in good health and CMV-seronegative. CDR3 sequence: CAISPGQGSNQPQHF. The CDR3 coding sequence is TGTGCCATCAGCCCGGGACAGGGGAGCAATCAGCCCCAGCATTTT.